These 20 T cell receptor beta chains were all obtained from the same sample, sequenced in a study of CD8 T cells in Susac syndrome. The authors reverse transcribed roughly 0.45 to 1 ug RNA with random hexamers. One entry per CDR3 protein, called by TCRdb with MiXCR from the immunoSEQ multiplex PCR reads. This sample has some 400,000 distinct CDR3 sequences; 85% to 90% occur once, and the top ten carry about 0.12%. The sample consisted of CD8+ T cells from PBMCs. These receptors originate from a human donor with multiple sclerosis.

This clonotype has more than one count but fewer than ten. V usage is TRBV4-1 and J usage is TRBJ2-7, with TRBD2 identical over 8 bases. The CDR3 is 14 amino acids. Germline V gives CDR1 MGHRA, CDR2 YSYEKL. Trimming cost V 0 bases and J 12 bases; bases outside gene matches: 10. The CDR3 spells CASSQDISGVMWYF. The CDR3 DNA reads TGCGCCAGCAGCCAAGACATTAGCGGGGTAATGTGGTACTTC.

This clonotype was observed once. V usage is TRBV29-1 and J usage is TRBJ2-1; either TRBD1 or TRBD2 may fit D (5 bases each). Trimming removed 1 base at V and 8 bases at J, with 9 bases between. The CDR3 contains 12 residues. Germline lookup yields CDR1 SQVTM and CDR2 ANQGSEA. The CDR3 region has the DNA TGCAGCGTTGAAGGCAGGGACCATGAGCAGTTCTTC. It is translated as CSVEGRDHEQFF.

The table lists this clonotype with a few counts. Here the CDR3 reads CASSLVAGRTYEQYF. CDR3 coding DNA: TGTGCCAGCAGTTTAGTAGCGGGACGCACCTACGAGCAGTACTTC. The rearrangement joins TRBV27 to TRBJ2-7, with 8 bases identical to TRBD2. J gave up 2 bases and V 2 bases, and 5 bases lay outside the gene matches. CDR3 size: 15 residues. CDR1 and CDR2 from the germline V gene are MNHEY and SMNVEV (reference sequence).

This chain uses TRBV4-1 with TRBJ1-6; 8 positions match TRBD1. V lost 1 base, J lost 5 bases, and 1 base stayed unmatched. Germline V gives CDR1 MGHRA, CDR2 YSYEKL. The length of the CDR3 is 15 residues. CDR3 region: CASSQVDRDNSPLHF. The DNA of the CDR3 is TGCGCCAGCAGCCAAGTGGACAGGGATAATTCACCCCTCCACTTT.

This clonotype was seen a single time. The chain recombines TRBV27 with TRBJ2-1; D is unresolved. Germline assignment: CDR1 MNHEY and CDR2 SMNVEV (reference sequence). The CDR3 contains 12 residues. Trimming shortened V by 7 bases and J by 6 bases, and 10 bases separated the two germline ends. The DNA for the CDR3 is TGTGCCAGCACTTCTTGGGGCAATGAGCAGTTCTTC. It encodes CASTSWGNEQFF.

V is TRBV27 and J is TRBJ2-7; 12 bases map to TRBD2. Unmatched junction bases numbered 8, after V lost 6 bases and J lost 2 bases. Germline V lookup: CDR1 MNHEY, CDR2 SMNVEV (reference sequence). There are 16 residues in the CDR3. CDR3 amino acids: CASSWLAGGVTYEQYF. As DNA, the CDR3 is TGTGCCAGCAGCTGGCTAGCGGGAGGGGTTACCTACGAGCAGTACTTC.

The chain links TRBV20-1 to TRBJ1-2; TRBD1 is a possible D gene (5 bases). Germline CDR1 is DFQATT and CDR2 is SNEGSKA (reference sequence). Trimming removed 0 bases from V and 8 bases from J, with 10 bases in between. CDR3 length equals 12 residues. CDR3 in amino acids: CSARDPGLGYTF. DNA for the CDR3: TGCAGTGCTAGAGATCCAGGGCTCGGCTACACCTTC.

The DNA for the CDR3 is TGTGCCAGCACCCAATTAGATAGCAATCAGCCCCAGCATTTT. Translating gives CASTQLDSNQPQHF. The chain carries TRBV7-9 and TRBJ1-5; D is unclear. Germline V gene sequence: CDR1 SEHNR, CDR2 FQNEAQ (reference sequence). The CDR3 totals 14 residues. V gave up 7 bases and J gave up 0 bases, with 10 bases separating them.

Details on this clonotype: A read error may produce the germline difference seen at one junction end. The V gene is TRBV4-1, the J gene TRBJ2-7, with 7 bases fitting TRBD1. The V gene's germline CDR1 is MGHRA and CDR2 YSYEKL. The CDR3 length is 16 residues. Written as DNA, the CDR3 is TGCGCCAGCAGCCAAAAACGGAGGACAGGCTCCTCCGAGCAGTACTTC. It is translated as CASSQKRRTGSSEQYF.

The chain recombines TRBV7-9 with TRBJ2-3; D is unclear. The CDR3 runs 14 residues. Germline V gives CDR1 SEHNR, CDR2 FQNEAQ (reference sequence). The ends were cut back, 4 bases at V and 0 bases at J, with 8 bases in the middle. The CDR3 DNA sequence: TGTGCCAGCAGCTCACAAGACAGCACAGATACGCAGTATTTT. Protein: CASSSQDSTDTQYF.

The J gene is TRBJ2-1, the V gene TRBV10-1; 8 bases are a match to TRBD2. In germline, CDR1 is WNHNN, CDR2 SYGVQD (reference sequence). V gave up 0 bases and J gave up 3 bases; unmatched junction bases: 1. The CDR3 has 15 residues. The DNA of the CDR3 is TGCGCCAGCAGTGAGTCGGGACTAGGCTACAATGAGCAGTTCTTC. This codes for CASSESGLGYNEQFF.

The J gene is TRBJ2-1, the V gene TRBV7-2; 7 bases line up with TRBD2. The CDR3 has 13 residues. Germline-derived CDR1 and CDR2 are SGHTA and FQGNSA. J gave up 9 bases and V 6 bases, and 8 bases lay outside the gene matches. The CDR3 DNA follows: TGTGCCAGCAGGGGATCGGGGAGGGGTGAGCAGTTCTTC. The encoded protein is CASRGSGRGEQFF.

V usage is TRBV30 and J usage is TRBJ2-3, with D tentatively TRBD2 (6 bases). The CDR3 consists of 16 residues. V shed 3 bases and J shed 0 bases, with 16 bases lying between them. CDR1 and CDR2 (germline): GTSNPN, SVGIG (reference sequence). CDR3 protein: CAWSFGSSGSTDTQYF. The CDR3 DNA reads TGTGCCTGGAGCTTTGGGTCCAGCGGGAGCACAGATACGCAGTATTTT.

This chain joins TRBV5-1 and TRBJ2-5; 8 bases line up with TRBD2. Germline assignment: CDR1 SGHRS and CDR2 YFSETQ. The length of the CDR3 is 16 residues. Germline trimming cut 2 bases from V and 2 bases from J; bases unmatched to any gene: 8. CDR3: CASSFWASGPQETQYF. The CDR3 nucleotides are TGCGCCAGCAGCTTTTGGGCTAGCGGGCCTCAAGAGACCCAGTACTTC.

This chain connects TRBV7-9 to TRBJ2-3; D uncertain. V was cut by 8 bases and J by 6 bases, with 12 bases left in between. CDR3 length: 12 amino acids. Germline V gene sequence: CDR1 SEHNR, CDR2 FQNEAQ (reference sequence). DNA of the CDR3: TGTGCCAGCGGACCACATATTGATACGCAGTATTTT. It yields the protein CASGPHIDTQYF. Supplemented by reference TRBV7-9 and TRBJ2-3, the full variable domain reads DTGVSQNPRHKITKRGQNVTFRCDPISEHNRLYWYRQTLGQGPEFLTYFQNEAQLEKSRLLSDRFSAERPKGSFSTLEIQRTEQGDSAMYLCASGPHIDTQYFGPGTRLTVL.

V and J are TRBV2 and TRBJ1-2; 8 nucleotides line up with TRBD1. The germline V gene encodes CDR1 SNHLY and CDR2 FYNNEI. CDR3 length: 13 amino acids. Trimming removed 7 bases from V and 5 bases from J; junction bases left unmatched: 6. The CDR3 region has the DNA TGTGCCAGCAATCCAGGGGGCCGATATGGCTACACCTTC. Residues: CASNPGGRYGYTF.

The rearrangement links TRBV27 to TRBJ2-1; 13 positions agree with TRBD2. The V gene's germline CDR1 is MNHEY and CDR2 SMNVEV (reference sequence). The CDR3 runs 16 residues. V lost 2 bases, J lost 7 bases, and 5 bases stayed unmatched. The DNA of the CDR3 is TGTGCCAGCAGTTTAACTGGGACTAGCGGGATGAATGAGCAGTTCTTC. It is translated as CASSLTGTSGMNEQFF.

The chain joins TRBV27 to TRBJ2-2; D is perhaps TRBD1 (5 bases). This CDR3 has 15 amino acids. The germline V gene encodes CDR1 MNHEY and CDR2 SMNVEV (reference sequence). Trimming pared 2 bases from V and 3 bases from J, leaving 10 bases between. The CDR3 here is CASSLAAGYTGELFF. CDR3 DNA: TGTGCCAGCAGTTTAGCGGCAGGGTACACCGGGGAGCTGTTTTTT.

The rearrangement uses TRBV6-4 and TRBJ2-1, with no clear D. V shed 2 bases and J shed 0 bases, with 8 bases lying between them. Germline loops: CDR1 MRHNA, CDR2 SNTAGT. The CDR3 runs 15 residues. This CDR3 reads CASSDQADSYNEQFF. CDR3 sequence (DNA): TGTGCCAGCAGTGACCAGGCAGACTCCTACAATGAGCAGTTCTTC.

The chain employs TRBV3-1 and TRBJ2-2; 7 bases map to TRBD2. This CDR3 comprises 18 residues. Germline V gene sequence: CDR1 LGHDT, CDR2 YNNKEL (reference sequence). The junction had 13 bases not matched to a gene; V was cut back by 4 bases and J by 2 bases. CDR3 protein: CASSPPGRRGVNTGELFF. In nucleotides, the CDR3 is TGTGCCAGCAGCCCCCCGGGTCGTCGGGGGGTCAACACCGGGGAGCTGTTTTTT.